The table lists the clone carrying this T cell receptor (beta chain) with many counts. Its antigen is currently unknown. Patients sequenced had flow cytometry evidence of CD8+CD57+ cell expansion. Patients uniformly had severe acquired aplastic anemia. CDR3 and TCR beta VDJ profiling relied on genomic DNA as the template. MiXCR was run by TCRdb on the reads, yielding one entry per CDR3 protein. This table has around 200,000 distinct CDR3 sequences, 48% appearing once. This specimen belongs to a study of CD8+CD57+ T cells in acquired aplastic anemia. Across the study: Isolated CD4+ and CD8+ cells, once sorted, yielded DNA averaging approximately 3 ug. Study results and caveats: The number of CD8+ CDR3 sequences shared by patients and controls was twenty-nine.

This receptor was identified in a human donor with aplastic anemia. The sample taken for sequencing was sorted CD4+, CD8+, or CD8+CD57+ T cells (not recorded which) from PBMCs.

In DNA form, the CDR3 reads TGTGCCAGCAGCTTCGGGACAGTCTACGAGCAGTACTTC. Protein sequence: CASSFGTVYEQYF. The chain uses TRBV5-8 and TRBJ2-7, with 7 positions matching TRBD1. V dropped 2 bases and J dropped 3; count of bases not matched to a gene: 2. This CDR3 has 13 amino acids. Germline V gene sequence: CDR1 SGHTS, CDR2 YDEGEE.